This T cell receptor beta chain came from a study of blood T cells in healthy people across ages. Study details: Template switching captured about one barcoded beta molecule per two T cells. Study results and limitations: A roughly linear age-dependent decrease characterized TCR beta diversity per million T cells.

V was clipped by 5 bases and J by 0 bases, with 10 bases between them. CDR3 length equals 14 residues. The germline V gene encodes CDR1 LNHNV and CDR2 YYDKDF (reference sequence). A sample-barcoded 5' primer and a J-beta primer mix were used in a second PCR of about 6 to 11 cycles. TCRdb analysed the 5' RACE reads with MiXCR anew, one entry per CDR3 protein. Of hundreds of thousands of distinct CDR3 sequences in the sample, around two fifths were seen once. With regard to this clonotype: Antigen: not known.

Russia was home to the donors, healthy Caucasian individuals aged 6 to 90. Sequencing was carried out using blood. This chain connects TRBV15 to TRBJ1-1; D might be TRBD1 (5 bases). The origin of this receptor is a man aged 60 to 69 in good health. CDR3: CATSPRQMNTEAFF. The CDR3, as DNA: TGTGCCACCAGCCCCCGACAGATGAACACTGAAGCTTTCTTT. The whole variable domain, remainder taken from reference TRBV15 and TRBJ1-1, is DAMVIQNPRYQVTQFGKPVTLSCSQTLNHNVMYWYQQKSSQAPKLLFHYYDKDFNNEADTPDNFQSRRPNTSFCFLDIRSPGLGDTAMYLCATSPRQMNTEAFFGQGTRLTVV.